This T cell receptor beta chain was profiled in a study of blood T cell repertoires in COVID-19 (dated by TCRdb to about 2020). With regard to the full study: The collaborator samples originated in the United States, Italy and Spain and spanned the acute and convalescent phases of COVID-19. Subjects who had been exposed to COVID-19, were actively infected with it, or had recovered from it provided the deeply sampled blood TCRbeta repertoires that made up the dataset. The repertoires were released in a freely available public database meant as a resource for research on the immune response to SARS-CoV-2. The material from the prospective study consisted of cDNA or gDNA derived from T cells, B-cell-depleted T cells, or PBMCs. The samples were drawn from the first 160 participants of the ongoing ImmuneRACE study and from 1,200 or so subjects provided by 6 global collaborators. Nearly every sample came with metadata listing a de-identified subject ID, COVID-19 status, age in years and sex. HLA class I and class II types, where available, came from metadata supplied by the sample provider rather than from assay-based typing. Overall study results and their limits: The amount of clinical and demographic metadata varied by source and participant and was provided uncurated.

The CDR3 runs 15 residues from the cysteine to the phenylalanine. Of all the DNA, just the CDR3 is kept, 45 bases in frame from base 1. The germline V gene encodes CDR1 LNHDA and CDR2 SQIVND (reference sequence). The V end gives up 9 bases and the J end 0 bases, leaving 7 bases in the junction not matched to a gene. Whole blood was collected in K2EDTA tubes by collaborating institutions according to the institutions' own protocols. For TCRbeta analysis, collaborators shipped samples in one of three forms: frozen whole blood, isolated PBMCs, or DNA extracted from either of those sample types. A remark on this clone: It lacks a known antigen. Per-base quality was not reported, and no clone a single base away is much larger than it.

The immunoSEQ Assay, a bias-controlled multiplex PCR, was used to amplify TCRbeta CDR3 regions from genomic DNA. The study's processing was this. Nucleated cell counts per sample were estimated from amplification of reference gene primers within the assay. To quantify the absolute abundance of each unique TCRbeta CDR3 rearrangement, sequence reads were collapsed and filtered. For each sample, productive Simpson clonality was calculated as the square root of Simpson's diversity index over productive rearrangements. TCRdb retrieved this table from immuneACCESS and kept in-frame rearrangements only. Not all clones are present; in checked studies, unresolved V genes account for under half, and no reason is known for the remainder. The V and J calls and clone size are taken from that table; D and trimming were inferred from the DNA. Counted in this sample were around 90,000 clones; almost 95% of them appeared once. About 5.9% of the sample belongs to the ten largest clones.

Recombination linked TRBV19 to TRBJ1-5, with 8 bases matching TRBD1. The sequencing input was peripheral blood. The receptor was derived from a woman aged 55-69 years with active COVID-19. The DNA sequence reads TGTGCCAGCAAGGACAGGGCTTATAGCAATCAGCCCCAGCATTTT. It encodes CASKDRAYSNQPQHF.